The 7 T cell receptor beta chains presented below share a single source sample, sequenced in a study of OX40 agonist ivuxolimab in advanced cancers. Libraries were prepared by immunoSEQ multiplex PCR; TCRdb keeps only in-frame clonotypes and omits some of them. The repertoire holds 60,000 to 65,000 clones, 75% to 90% seen once, with 12% in the top ten. Here the sequenced sample was CD4+ or CD8+ T cells sorted from blood, taken in a trial of the OX40 agonist ivuxolimab. The receptors here all came from an adult with an advanced solid tumor such as melanoma, head and neck, liver or kidney cancer.

The gene calls are TRBV28 and TRBJ1-5; possibly TRBD1 for D (6 bases). CDR1 is MDHEN, CDR2 SYDVKM, per germline. V was pared by 11 bases and J by 3 bases, with 17 bases between. This CDR3 is 14 amino acids long. Here the CDR3 DNA reads TGTGCCGGACTTCCGACAGGATACAATCAGCCCCAGCATTTT. Protein sequence: CAGLPTGYNQPQHF.

The rearrangement links TRBV27 to TRBJ2-7, with a possible D match to TRBD1 (5 bases). There are 14 residues in the CDR3. The V gene's germline CDR1 is MNHEY and CDR2 SMNVEV (reference sequence). The germline V and J ends were trimmed by 8 bases and 0 bases, with 14 bases remaining between them. CDR3 residues: CASGHLDSSYEQYF. Here the CDR3 DNA reads TGTGCCAGCGGACACCTTGACAGCTCCTACGAGCAGTACTTC.

The chain carries TRBV29-1 and TRBJ1-1; the D is unclear. The CDR3 totals 14 residues. The germline V gene encodes CDR1 SQVTM and CDR2 ANQGSEA. The germline V and J ends were trimmed by 5 bases and 1 base, with 14 bases remaining between them. The CDR3 nucleotides are TGCAGCGTTCATCCATTTATGGGGAACACTGAAGCTTTCTTT. Amino acid sequence: CSVHPFMGNTEAFF.

For the CDR3, the DNA is TGTGCCAGCAGACCTGACCCCGGCGTCGATGAAAAACTGTTTTTT. Translation: CASRPDPGVDEKLFF. V and J are TRBV6-5 and TRBJ1-4; no clear D gene. This CDR3 region has 15 residues. Germline V gene sequence: CDR1 MNHEY, CDR2 SVGAGI. The V and J ends lost 6 bases and 6 bases respectively, with 17 bases between them.

The J gene is TRBJ2-1, the V gene TRBV5-1; 8 bases are shared with TRBD2. The trim removed 3 bases at V and 6 bases at J, leaving 2 bases unmatched. Germline values: CDR1 SGHRS, CDR2 YFSETQ. CDR3 size: 13 residues. In nucleotides, the CDR3 is TGCGCCAGCAGCTGGGCGGGGGGCAATGAGCAGTTCTTC. Translating gives CASSWAGGNEQFF. Using reference TRBV5-1 and TRBJ2-1 for the parts outside the CDR3, the full variable domain is KAGVTQTPRYLIKTRGQQVTLSCSPISGHRSVSWYQQTPGQGLQFLFEYFSETQRNKGNFPGRFSGRQFSNSRSEMNVSTLELGDSALYLCASSWAGGNEQFFGPGTRLTVL.

The chain joins TRBV10-2 to TRBJ1-1; D uncertain. The germline V gene has CDR1 WSHSY and CDR2 SAAADI. The CDR3 has 12 amino acids. The V end was cut by 6 bases, the J end by 0 bases, with 5 bases between. This CDR3 reads CASRQMNTEAFF. The CDR3 bases are TGCGCCAGCAGACAGATGAACACTGAAGCTTTCTTT.

The rearrangement uses TRBV27 and TRBJ1-2, with TRBD1 matching 8 bases. Germline V gene lookup returns CDR1 MNHEY and CDR2 SMNVEV (reference sequence). Trimming cost V 2 bases and J 5 bases; bases outside gene matches: 16. The CDR3 is 18 amino acids. CDR3 sequence: CASSLTGGASIPLYGYTF. The CDR3 DNA reads TGTGCCAGCAGTTTAACAGGGGGGGCTTCAATTCCCCTATATGGCTACACCTTC.